This TCR delta chain is from a study of gamma-delta T cells after stem cell transplantation. The V end lost 4 bases, the J end lost 11 bases, and 29 bases lay between the germline ends. Germline values: CDR1 TSWWSYY, CDR2 QGS. CDR3 length: 17 residues. TCRdb re-called the RT-PCR reads with CATT. The table records some 13,000 delta-chain clones, about 32% of them present only once. The source is a human donor. It is not recorded whose cells these are; they may come from a transplant donor. The sequencing input was gamma-delta T cells. V and J are TRDV1 and TRDJ1; the D gene is possibly TRDD3 (5 bases). The CDR3 DNA follows: TGTGCTCTTGGGGCCCTTGGTGTCCCTCGCGGTACTGGTGACCTCATCTTT. It encodes CALGALGVPRGTGDLIF.